This T cell receptor beta chain was recorded in a study of blood T cell repertoires in COVID-19. At the level of the study: Italy, Spain and the United States were the sources of the convalescent and acute COVID-19 samples. PBMCs, B-cell-depleted T cells, or T cells provided the cDNA or gDNA that made up the material.

CDR3 length equals 17 residues. V gave up 5 bases and J gave up 6 bases; unmatched junction bases: 13. Germline CDR1 is LNHDA and CDR2 is SQIVND (reference sequence). This clone was observed a single time. Methods used by the authors: The assay estimated nucleated cells by amplifying reference gene primers. Clones were read by immunoSEQ multiplex PCR, and TCRdb kept only the in-frame ones, dropping some. V, J and clone size are taken as reported in that table, and D and trimming were inferred from the DNA itself. The sample consists of about 6,600 clones, 80% to 90% of them appearing once. Sequencing was carried out using peripheral blood. This receptor was identified in a man of 80 years or more with active COVID-19. The chain is built from TRBV19 and TRBJ2-1, with 10 bases identical to TRBD2. CDR3 residues: CASSAKGRGTSANEQFF. CDR3 bases: TGTGCCAGTAGTGCCAAGGGAAGAGGGACTAGCGCCAATGAGCAGTTCTTC.